This T cell receptor beta chain originates from a study of shared clonotypes between healthy human individuals. Study-wide results and caveats: Blood alone was sampled, and tissue repertoires likely differ. Estimated richness values were generally larger in naive subsets than in memory subsets.

Looked up from germline, CDR1 is SGHDN and CDR2 is FVKESK. The CDR3 is 15 residues long. J lost 0 bases, V lost 5 bases, and 4 bases had no gene match. The protocol was immunoSEQ multiplex PCR, while the TCRdb copy is restricted to in-frame clones and leaves out a portion. The sample contains roughly 2 million clones, 90% to 95% of which appear only once. With respect to this clone: The antigen is unknown. The same CDR3 can be traced to other DNA sequences in this sample.

The chain is built from TRBV14 and TRBJ2-4; 7 bases match TRBD1. The clonotype was recovered from a man between 18 and 29 years old in good health. Sequenced input: naive CD4+ T cells sorted from blood. The sample's subset: CD45RA+ positively selected. CDR3 protein: CASSRQGLAKNIQYF. The CDR3 DNA is TGTGCCAGCAGCAGACAGGGTTTAGCCAAAAACATTCAGTACTTC.